Presented here are 6 T cell receptor beta chains from one specimen sequenced in a study of shared clonotypes between healthy human individuals. Method: immunoSEQ multiplex PCR; TCRdb's copy keeps in-frame clones and lacks some. This table holds around 2.3 million clones, around 95% found once. Sequencing used naive CD4+ T cells sorted from blood. Subset defined: CD45RA+ positively selected. All receptors come from a man aged 18-30 years in good health.

The chain carries TRBV28 and TRBJ2-4, with D possibly being TRBD2 (5 bases). V lost 5 bases and J lost 9, with 14 bases in between. CDR3 length: 13 amino acids. Looked up from germline, CDR1 is MDHEN and CDR2 is SYDVKM. CDR3 sequence: CASSRRAGGIQYF. The CDR3 DNA reads as TGTGCCAGCAGTAGAAGGGCCGGAGGCATTCAGTACTTC.

The J gene is TRBJ2-3, the V gene TRBV7-9, with 9 bases matching TRBD1. Germline trimming cut 1 base from V and 3 bases from J; bases unmatched to any gene: 8. This CDR3 is built from 17 residues. Germline CDR1 SEHNR, CDR2 FQNEAQ (reference sequence). This CDR3 is CASSLGTTGGSTDTQYF. The CDR3 DNA is TGTGCCAGCAGCTTAGGAACAACAGGGGGCTCTACAGATACGCAGTATTTT.

The chain links TRBV6-5 to TRBJ2-2; D is unclear. From germline, CDR1 is MNHEY and CDR2 SVGAGI. The length of the CDR3 is 15 residues. With 0 bases removed from V and 5 bases from J, the gap between germline ends came to 10 bases. The CDR3, as DNA: TGTGCCAGCAGTTACTCCCAGACCAGTACCGGGGAGCTGTTTTTT. Protein product: CASSYSQTSTGELFF.

This chain links TRBV5-4 with TRBJ1-2; D is possibly TRBD1 (6 bases). This CDR3 spans 15 amino acids. The V gene lost 2 bases and the J gene lost 5 bases, with 16 bases spanning the gap. Looked up from germline, CDR1 is SGHNT and CDR2 is YYREEE (reference sequence). The CDR3: CASSFDRSGRYGYTF. CDR3 nucleotide sequence: TGTGCCAGCAGCTTTGACAGGAGTGGCAGATATGGCTACACCTTC.

The chain recombines TRBV19 with TRBJ1-1, with no clear D. CDR3 length: 11 residues. Germline CDR1 is LNHDA and CDR2 is SQIVND (reference sequence). The germline V and J ends were trimmed by 4 bases and 4 bases, with 4 bases remaining between them. CDR3 in DNA: TGTGCCAGTAGTAGACCCACTGAAGCTTTCTTT. Its translation: CASSRPTEAFF. Variable domain in full (rest from reference TRBV19 and TRBJ1-1): DGGITQSPKYLFRKEGQNVTLSCEQNLNHDAMYWYRQDPGQGLRLIYYSQIVNDFQKGDIAEGYSVSREKKESFPLTVTSAQKNPTAFYLCASSRPTEAFFGQGTRLTVV.

The CDR3 DNA follows: TGTGCCAGTAGTATCCTTAGGATGGAGGGCACTAAGGCGCCCCTCCACTTT. As protein: CASSILRMEGTKAPLHF. The V and J genes are TRBV19 and TRBJ1-6, with D uncertain. This CDR3 is built from 17 residues. V lost 3 bases, J lost 13 bases, and 25 bases lay in between. Germline V gene sequence: CDR1 LNHDA, CDR2 SQIVND (reference sequence).